This note documents a single T cell receptor (beta chain) sequence. The sample belongs to a study of T cells in localized non-small cell lung cancer. The J segment lost 5 bases and the V segment lost 4 bases, leaving 9 bases of the junction unmatched. CDR1 is SGDLS, CDR2 YYNGEE, per germline. This CDR3 comprises 16 residues. The table came from immunoSEQ multiplex PCR; TCRdb's copy has only in-frame clones and leaves some out. The sample consists of 60,000 to 85,000 clones, 70% to 90% of them appearing once. Sequencing was performed on peripheral blood, taken before any cancer treatment. This sequence joins TRBV9 and TRBJ2-5, with TRBD2 identical over 12 bases. The clonotype was recovered from a male donor aged 60 or over with stage III squamous cell lung carcinoma. CDR3 sequence (DNA): TGTGCCAGCAGCTCTCGGACTAGCGGGGTAACCGAGACCCAGTACTTC. Translating gives CASSSRTSGVTETQYF.